This is a list of T cell receptor beta chains from one sample in a study of CD4 T cells in relation to SARS-CoV-2 and coronaviruses. Data came from immunoSEQ multiplex PCR; TCRdb stores just in-frame clones and leaves some out. The data contain approximately 11,000 clones, about 81% of them seen just once; the ten biggest clones take up roughly 17%. These TCRs are of unknown antigen specificity. The specimen sequenced was CD4+ T cells from PBMCs, cultured in vitro. These receptors were taken from a human donor in good health. Both conserved end residues are part of each CDR3. The order of the fields is CDR3 protein, CDR3 DNA, J gene, V gene, D gene, clone size. The D gene is left open where the match is weak. Clone size appears in some rows only: once, few, many, or a class for an expanded clone.

cdr3_aa: CASSPEQGARNSPLHF; cdr3_nt: TGTGCCAGCAGCCCGGAACAGGGGGCACGGAATTCACCCCTCCACTTT; j_call: TRBJ1-6; v_call: TRBV7-8; d_call: TRBD1; clone_size: large
cdr3_aa: CASSQNVDYGYTF; cdr3_nt: TGTGCCAGCAGCCAAAACGTGGACTATGGCTACACCTTC; j_call: TRBJ1-2; v_call: TRBV14; d_call: NA; clone_size: NA
cdr3_aa: CASSGEGIEKLFF; cdr3_nt: TGTGCCAGTAGTGGTGAGGGAATTGAAAAACTGTTTTTT; j_call: TRBJ1-4; v_call: TRBV19; d_call: NA; clone_size: once
cdr3_aa: CASSLGGSGGGRSDTQYF; cdr3_nt: TGTGCCAGCAGCCTGGGAGGTAGCGGGGGGGGCCGTTCAGATACGCAGTATTTT; j_call: TRBJ2-3; v_call: TRBV28; d_call: TRBD2; clone_size: NA
cdr3_aa: CASSLRVGETQYF; cdr3_nt: TGCGCCAGCAGCTTGAGGGTCGGGGAGACCCAGTACTTC; j_call: TRBJ2-5; v_call: TRBV5-1; d_call: NA; clone_size: NA
cdr3_aa: CASSRSTAVNTGELFF; cdr3_nt: TGTGCCAGTAGTAGGTCTACAGCGGTGAACACCGGGGAGCTGTTTTTT; j_call: TRBJ2-2; v_call: TRBV19; d_call: NA; clone_size: NA
cdr3_aa: CASSGGLAAKASYEQYF; cdr3_nt: TGTGCCAGCAGCGGAGGGCTAGCGGCGAAGGCCTCCTACGAGCAGTACTTC; j_call: TRBJ2-7; v_call: TRBV3-1/TRBV3-2; d_call: TRBD2; clone_size: NA
cdr3_aa: CASSKGHERGSYEQYF; cdr3_nt: TGTGCCAGCAGCAAAGGCCACGAGAGGGGCTCCTACGAGCAGTACTTC; j_call: TRBJ2-7; v_call: TRBV21-1; d_call: NA; clone_size: NA
cdr3_aa: CASTPGGSRNTEAFF; cdr3_nt: TGTGCCAGCACCCCCGGGGGATCGAGGAACACTGAAGCTTTCTTT; j_call: TRBJ1-1; v_call: TRBV7-9; d_call: NA; clone_size: NA
cdr3_aa: CASSAGQGPQHF; cdr3_nt: TGTGCCAGTAGTGCGGGACAGGGCCCCCAGCATTTT; j_call: TRBJ1-5; v_call: TRBV19; d_call: TRBD1; clone_size: few
cdr3_aa: CASSIGIGPQPQHF; cdr3_nt: TGTGCCAGTAGTATAGGCATAGGGCCTCAGCCCCAGCATTTT; j_call: TRBJ1-5; v_call: TRBV19; d_call: NA; clone_size: few
cdr3_aa: CASSYTSGGGSEQFF; cdr3_nt: TGTGCCAGCAGCTACACTAGCGGGGGGGGATCTGAGCAGTTCTTC; j_call: TRBJ2-1; v_call: TRBV7-9; d_call: TRBD2; clone_size: NA
cdr3_aa: CASSRNRVPEAFF; cdr3_nt: TGTGCCAGCAGTCGGAACAGGGTCCCTGAAGCTTTCTTT; j_call: TRBJ1-1; v_call: TRBV6-2/TRBV6-3; d_call: NA; clone_size: NA
cdr3_aa: CASSVYGSDRDPYNEQFF; cdr3_nt: TGTGCCAGCAGCGTATATGGTTCCGACAGGGATCCCTACAATGAGCAGTTCTTC; j_call: TRBJ2-1; v_call: TRBV9; d_call: TRBD1; clone_size: NA
cdr3_aa: CASSQEVGQPQHF; cdr3_nt: TGTGCCAGCAGCCAAGAGGTTGGCCAGCCCCAGCATTTT; j_call: TRBJ1-5; v_call: TRBV3-1/TRBV3-2; d_call: NA; clone_size: few
cdr3_aa: CASSLGPGSGNTIYF; cdr3_nt: TGTGCCAGCAGCTTGGGACCGGGCTCTGGAAACACCATATATTTT; j_call: TRBJ1-3; v_call: TRBV5-8; d_call: NA; clone_size: NA
cdr3_aa: CASSSWTGRNTEAFF; cdr3_nt: TGTGCCAGCAGTTCTTGGACAGGGAGAAACACTGAAGCTTTCTTT; j_call: TRBJ1-1; v_call: TRBV6-5; d_call: TRBD1; clone_size: NA
cdr3_aa: CASSVDRGNSPLHF; cdr3_nt: TGTGCCAGTAGTGTGGACAGGGGAAATTCACCCCTCCACTTT; j_call: TRBJ1-6; v_call: TRBV19; d_call: TRBD1; clone_size: once
cdr3_aa: CASSTQGQVLYEQYF; cdr3_nt: TGTGCCAGCAGCACCCAAGGACAGGTCCTCTACGAGCAGTACTTC; j_call: TRBJ2-7; v_call: TRBV11-2; d_call: TRBD1; clone_size: NA
cdr3_aa: CASSLRVGGLYEQYF; cdr3_nt: TGTGCCAGTAGCCTAAGGGTGGGGGGGCTCTACGAGCAGTACTTC; j_call: TRBJ2-7; v_call: TRBV19; d_call: NA; clone_size: NA
cdr3_aa: CASTPGEVVETQYF; cdr3_nt: TGTGCCAGCACCCCAGGGGAAGTGGTAGAGACCCAGTACTTC; j_call: TRBJ2-5; v_call: TRBV2; d_call: NA; clone_size: NA
cdr3_aa: CASPPGGSYEQYF; cdr3_nt: TGTGCTAGTCCCCCAGGAGGTTCCTACGAGCAGTACTTC; j_call: TRBJ2-7; v_call: TRBV12-5; d_call: NA; clone_size: NA
cdr3_aa: CASSQSGLAGGPDEQFF; cdr3_nt: TGCGCCAGCAGCCAATCGGGACTAGCGGGAGGGCCCGATGAGCAGTTCTTC; j_call: TRBJ2-1; v_call: TRBV4-1; d_call: TRBD2; clone_size: NA
cdr3_aa: CASSLNAQGRSEQYF; cdr3_nt: TGTGCCAGCAGCTTAAACGCCCAAGGGCGGAGCGAGCAGTACTTC; j_call: TRBJ2-7; v_call: TRBV6-5; d_call: NA; clone_size: once
cdr3_aa: CASSIGTSGARGETQYF; cdr3_nt: TGTGCCAGTAGTATCGGGACTAGCGGGGCTAGAGGAGAGACCCAGTACTTC; j_call: TRBJ2-5; v_call: TRBV19; d_call: TRBD2; clone_size: NA
cdr3_aa: CASSPSRTGNTEAFF; cdr3_nt: TGTGCCAGCTCACCATCCAGGACCGGGAACACTGAAGCTTTCTTT; j_call: TRBJ1-1; v_call: TRBV18; d_call: NA; clone_size: NA
cdr3_aa: CASSLDGFSAGELFF; cdr3_nt: TGTGCCAGCAGCTTAGATGGGTTTTCGGCCGGGGAGCTGTTTTTT; j_call: TRBJ2-2; v_call: TRBV11-2; d_call: NA; clone_size: once
cdr3_aa: CAWSNLLNTEAFF; cdr3_nt: TGTGCCTGGAGTAACCTCTTGAACACTGAAGCTTTCTTT; j_call: TRBJ1-1; v_call: TRBV30; d_call: NA; clone_size: NA
cdr3_aa: CASSPSETSTDTQYF; cdr3_nt: TGTGCCAGCTCACCATCCGAGACGAGCACAGATACGCAGTATTTT; j_call: TRBJ2-3; v_call: TRBV18; d_call: NA; clone_size: once
cdr3_aa: CASSLTRGGMPEQYF; cdr3_nt: TGTGCCAGCAGTCTCACACGTGGGGGAATGCCCGAGCAGTACTTC; j_call: TRBJ2-7; v_call: TRBV6-6; d_call: NA; clone_size: NA
cdr3_aa: CASSPRQTNQPQHF; cdr3_nt: TGTGCCAGCAGCCCCCGACAGACGAATCAGCCCCAGCATTTT; j_call: TRBJ1-5; v_call: TRBV7-2; d_call: NA; clone_size: once
cdr3_aa: CASSQAGTGAGNTIYF; cdr3_nt: TGTGCCAGCAGCCAAGCCGGGACAGGGGCTGGAAACACCATATATTTT; j_call: TRBJ1-3; v_call: TRBV25-1; d_call: TRBD1; clone_size: once
cdr3_aa: CASSSGTGSVEQYF; cdr3_nt: TGTGCCAGCAGCTCTGGGACTGGCTCAGTCGAGCAGTACTTC; j_call: TRBJ2-7; v_call: TRBV7-2; d_call: NA; clone_size: NA